The clone carrying this T cell receptor beta chain turned up a few times. The data were obtained in a study of control samples from healthy donors and cancer patients. The V gene lost 5 bases and the J gene lost 1 base, with 6 bases spanning the gap. Germline CDR1 MNHEY, CDR2 SVGAGI. This CDR3 has 12 amino acids. Sequencing used immunoSEQ multiplex PCR; TCRdb keeps in-frame clones, though not all of them. The sample has about 180,000 clones, around 89% seen once. V is TRBV6-5 and J is TRBJ2-7; D not resolved. The receptor was isolated from a woman between 50 and 59 years old in good health. Sequenced: blood. The CDR3 here is CASSPSSYEQYF. The CDR3 region has the DNA TGTGCCAGCAGTCCCTCTTCCTACGAGCAGTACTTC.